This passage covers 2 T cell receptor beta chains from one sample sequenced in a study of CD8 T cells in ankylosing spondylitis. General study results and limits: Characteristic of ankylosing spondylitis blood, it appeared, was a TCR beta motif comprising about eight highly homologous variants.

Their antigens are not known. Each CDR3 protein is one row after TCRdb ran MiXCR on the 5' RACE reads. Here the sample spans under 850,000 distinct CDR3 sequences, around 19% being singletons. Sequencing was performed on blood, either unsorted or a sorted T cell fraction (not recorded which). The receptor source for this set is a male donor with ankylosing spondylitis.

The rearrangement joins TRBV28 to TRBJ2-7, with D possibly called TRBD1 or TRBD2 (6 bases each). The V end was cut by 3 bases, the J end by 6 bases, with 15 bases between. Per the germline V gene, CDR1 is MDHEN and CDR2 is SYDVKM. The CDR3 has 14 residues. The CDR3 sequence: CASSFQGGLGEQYF. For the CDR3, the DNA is TGTGCCAGCAGTTTCCAAGGGGGGCTTGGCGAGCAGTACTTC.

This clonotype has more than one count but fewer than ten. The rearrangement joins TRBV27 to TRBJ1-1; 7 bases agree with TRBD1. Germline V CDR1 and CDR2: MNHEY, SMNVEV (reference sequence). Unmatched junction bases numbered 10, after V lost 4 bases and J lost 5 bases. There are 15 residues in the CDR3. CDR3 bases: TGTGCCAGCAGTTCCACAGGGGCGGTTGGGACTGAAGCTTTCTTT. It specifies CASSSTGAVGTEAFF.